Detailed here is one T cell receptor beta chain. The sample holds other DNA sequences that translate to the same CDR3. In the original workflow: Researchers report that nucleated cell counts were estimated from reference gene primer amplification. Profiling relied on immunoSEQ multiplex PCR, and the TCRdb table lists in-frame clones only, not all of them. For V, J and clone size, that table is used; D and trimming come from the DNA. The sample yields about 110,000 clones, roughly 86% seen once. CDR3 length: 12 residues. V gave up 2 bases and J gave up 4 bases, with 5 bases separating them. The data were taken from a study of blood T cell repertoires in COVID-19. Across the whole study: Sites across the United States, Italy and Spain contributed samples from acute and convalescent COVID-19. Nucleic acid was either cDNA or gDNA, and it came from T cells, B-cell-depleted T cells, or PBMCs.

The genes are TRBV12-3 or TRBV12-4 and TRBJ1-1; D gene uncertain. The clonotype was recovered from a man aged 35 to 55 with acute or convalescent COVID-19. Sequencing was performed on peripheral blood. The CDR3 DNA is TGTGCCAGCAGTTTAAGAGGCACTGAAGCTTTCTTT. It translates to CASSLRGTEAFF.